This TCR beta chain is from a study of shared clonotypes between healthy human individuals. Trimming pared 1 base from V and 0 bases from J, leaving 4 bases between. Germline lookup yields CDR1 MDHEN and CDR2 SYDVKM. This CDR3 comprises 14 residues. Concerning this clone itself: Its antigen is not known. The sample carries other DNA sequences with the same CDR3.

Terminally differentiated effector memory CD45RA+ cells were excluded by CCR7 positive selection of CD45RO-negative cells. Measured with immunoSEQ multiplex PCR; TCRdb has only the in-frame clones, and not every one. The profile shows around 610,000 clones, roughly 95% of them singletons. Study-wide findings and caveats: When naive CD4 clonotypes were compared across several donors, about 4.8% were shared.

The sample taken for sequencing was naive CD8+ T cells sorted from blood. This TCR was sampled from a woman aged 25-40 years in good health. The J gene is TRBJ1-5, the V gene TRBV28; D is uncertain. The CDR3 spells CASSLLDSNQPQHF. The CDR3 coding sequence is TGTGCCAGCAGTTTATTGGATAGCAATCAGCCCCAGCATTTT.